Sequencing of this TCR beta chain was carried out in a study of T cell repertoires in cytomegalovirus infection. About the research overall: CMV epitopes in the study were HLA-C-restricted (recently identified) and HLA-B-restricted (well studied).

TCRdb redid the calling of the reads with MiXCR, one entry per CDR3 protein. The data contain hundreds of thousands of distinct CDR3 sequences, around a third of them seen just once; the ten biggest clones take up roughly 17%. Comments on this clonotype: Its specificity is unknown.

V trimming: 3 bases; J trimming: 4 bases; junction bases outside the gene matches: 1. The germline V gene has CDR1 SGHDN and CDR2 FVKESK. CDR3 length: 13 amino acids. This rearrangement joins TRBV14 to TRBJ1-2, with 8 bases matching TRBD1. The receptor was isolated from a human donor in good health (CMV status not recorded). Some clones in this sample may be carry-over from other donors' samples. The sample in question was cultured PBMCs, obtained from culture after CMV antigen stimulation. The CDR3 protein is CASSQTGVYGYTF. CDR3 DNA: TGTGCCAGCAGCCAGACAGGGGTCTATGGCTACACCTTC.